The subject of this entry is one TCR beta chain. This CDR3 has 14 amino acids. The junction had 0 bases not matched to a gene; V was cut back by 3 bases and J by 7 bases. Germline assignment: CDR1 KGHSH and CDR2 LQKENI. Deep-level settings were used for running the assay. The data were produced by immunoSEQ multiplex PCR, yet TCRdb's version contains in-frame clones alone and is incomplete. The sample holds about 480,000 clones, 79% seen once. Donors were healthy HIV-negative adults without recently reported acute infections or vaccinations. The donors, all of them Caucasian adults, lived in Nashville, Tennessee. Around 100 million PBMCs were counted before genomic DNA extraction. This sample stems from a study of shared clonotypes between healthy human individuals.

The genes are TRBV18 and TRBJ2-2; 12 nucleotides match TRBD2. The origin of this receptor is a woman aged 40 to 50 in good health. Some clones in this sample may be carry-over from other donors' samples. Input material: PBMCs. CDR3 sequence: CASSPGLAGGELFF. The CDR3 nucleotides read TGTGCCAGCTCACCGGGACTAGCGGGCGGGGAGCTGTTTTTT.